A single sample gave rise to the 25 T cell receptor beta chains below, sequenced in a study of T cell responses to AZD1222 COVID-19 vaccine (TCRdb year 2021). This sample's time point label indicates: baseline before first vaccination. Receptors were amplified or captured by the immunoSEQ multiplex PCR assay. TCRdb limited this immuneACCESS table to in-frame rearrangements with V and J called. A share of clones is missing; checked studies link under half to unresolved V genes, and the rest is unexplained. The sample has fewer than 200,000 clones on record, 70% to 90% of them singletons. The top ten constitute approximately 0.49% of the sample. Sequenced here: peripheral blood, sampled on day 0 of AZD1222 vaccination. Receptors were obtained from an adult in good health.

The rearrangement links TRBV11-2 to TRBJ1-1, with D maybe TRBD1 (5 bases). The CDR3 is made up of 14 amino acids. Germline V gene lookup returns CDR1 SGHAT and CDR2 FQNNGV. V lost 1 base and J lost 1, with 7 bases in between. The CDR3 DNA follows: TGTGCCAGCAGCTTAGTGGGGGAGAACACTGAAGCTTTCTTT. Protein sequence: CASSLVGENTEAFF.

The chain joins TRBV19 to TRBJ2-7, with TRBD2 identical over 8 bases. The CDR3 has 15 residues. With 5 bases clipped from V and 3 bases from J, the junction kept 9 bases outside the gene matches. Germline CDR1 reads LNHDA; CDR2 reads SQIVND (reference sequence). In DNA, the CDR3 is TGTGCCAGTAGTGTTACGAGCGGGAGAGGCTACGAGCAGTACTTC. This sequence encodes CASSVTSGRGYEQYF.

The count of this clone is one. The chain combines TRBV7-8 with TRBJ2-5, with 9 bases fitting TRBD1. The CDR3 is made up of 14 amino acids. CDR1 is SGHVS, CDR2 FQNEAQ, per germline. Trimming removed 1 base from V and 3 bases from J; junction bases left unmatched: 0. CDR3 sequence reads: CASSLGTGEETQYF. CDR3 nucleotide sequence: TGTGCCAGCAGCTTAGGGACAGGGGAAGAGACCCAGTACTTC.

V gene TRBV29-1 combines with J gene TRBJ1-2, with 7 nucleotides matching TRBD1. Germline values: CDR1 SQVTM, CDR2 ANQGSEA. V was pared by 3 bases and J by 13 bases, with 11 bases of the junction left unmatched. The CDR3 sequence is 12 residues long. The CDR3 region has the DNA TGCAGCGTTGAGGGAGGGGGCAAATGGCTCACCTTC. It translates to CSVEGGGKWLTF.

The sample holds one count of this clone. This chain joins TRBV5-1 and TRBJ1-6; TRBD1 might be the D (6 bases). Trimming took 4 bases from V and 5 from J, leaving 16 bases between them. The CDR3 is made up of 16 amino acids. The germline V gene has CDR1 SGHRS and CDR2 YFSETQ. CDR3 in amino acids: CASSPTPRGDNSPLHF. The CDR3 DNA is TGCGCCAGCAGCCCTACCCCCAGGGGAGATAATTCACCCCTCCACTTT.

In nucleotides, the CDR3 is TGTGCCAGCAGCTTCAGTATGGGCGGCAATGAGCAGTTCTTC. It translates to CASSFSMGGNEQFF. The V and J genes are TRBV11-2 and TRBJ2-1; the D is unclear. CDR1 SGHAT and CDR2 FQNNGV come from the germline V gene. V lost 3 bases and J lost 6, with 12 bases in between. This CDR3 spans 14 amino acids.

The chain combines TRBV4-2 with TRBJ1-2; 8 positions agree with TRBD1. The germline V gene has CDR1 LGHNA and CDR2 YNFKEQ. The CDR3 has 15 residues. V was pared by 0 bases and J by 2 bases, with 2 bases of the junction left unmatched. CDR3 protein: CASSQDRTGNYGYTF. Here the CDR3 DNA reads TGTGCCAGCAGCCAAGATCGGACAGGGAACTATGGCTACACCTTC.

V and J are TRBV10-1 and TRBJ2-3, with D unclear. Germline values: CDR1 WNHNN, CDR2 SYGVQD (reference sequence). Trimming removed 2 bases at V and 7 bases at J, with 4 bases between. This CDR3 is built from 11 residues. The CDR3 bases are TGCGCCAGCAGTGAGGGGTATACGCAGTATTTT. As protein: CASSEGYTQYF.

This sequence joins TRBV5-1 and TRBJ1-4; D is possibly TRBD1 (5 bases). The V and J ends lost 4 bases and 0 bases respectively, with 10 bases between them. Germline CDR1 SGHRS, CDR2 YFSETQ. This CDR3 is 15 amino acids long. The CDR3 DNA follows: TGCGCCAGCAGCGCGGACACCTCAACTAATGAAAAACTGTTTTTT. This translates into CASSADTSTNEKLFF.

This clone was found once. This chain links TRBV7-6 with TRBJ2-1, with TRBD2 matching over 14 bases. CDR3 length: 22 amino acids. Germline V lookup: CDR1 SGHVS, CDR2 FNYEAQ. V was pared by 2 bases and J by 3 bases, with 18 bases of the junction left unmatched. Here the CDR3 DNA reads TGTGCCAGCAGCTTATACCACAGGGGGACTAGCGGGAGAGGTAGTGGCTACAATGAGCAGTTCTTC. Translated: CASSLYHRGTSGRGSGYNEQFF.

The gene calls are TRBV30 and TRBJ1-2; D unclear. Trimming left V 0 bases short and J 9 bases short, with 11 bases between. Looked up from germline, CDR1 is GTSNPN and CDR2 is SVGIG (reference sequence). The CDR3 is 12 residues long. CDR3 amino acids: CAWSVTGRSYTF. The DNA of the CDR3 is TGTGCCTGGAGTGTAACCGGGAGAAGCTACACCTTC.

The chain couples TRBV7-2 to TRBJ2-3; no definite D call. The CDR3 has 12 residues. Per germline, CDR1 SGHTA and CDR2 FQGNSA. The V and J ends lost 6 bases and 5 bases respectively, with 9 bases between them. The CDR3 loop reads CASRPSGDTQYF. As DNA, the CDR3 is TGTGCCAGCAGACCTAGTGGAGATACGCAGTATTTT.

The chain combines TRBV5-1 with TRBJ2-2; the D gene is possibly TRBD2 (5 bases). The CDR3 spans 15 residues. V was shortened by 4 bases and J by 5 bases, with 15 bases between the two germline ends. The germline V gene encodes CDR1 SGHRS and CDR2 YFSETQ. CDR3 coding DNA: TGCGCCAGCAGCCCTCCCCGAGGGTGGACCGGGGAGCTGTTTTTT. It specifies CASSPPRGWTGELFF.

This chain connects TRBV27 to TRBJ2-1; possibly TRBD1 or TRBD2 for D (5 bases each). This CDR3 contains 15 residues. V was pared by 2 bases and J by 8 bases, with 16 bases between. CDR1 is MNHEY, CDR2 SMNVEV, per germline (reference sequence). CDR3 sequence (DNA): TGTGCCAGCAGTTTAAGGGGAGTAGTTTTCCATGAGCAGTTCTTC. It is translated as CASSLRGVVFHEQFF.

In its sample, this clone was seen a few times. V and J are TRBV24-1 and TRBJ2-5, with D perhaps matching TRBD1 or TRBD2 (5 bases each). This CDR3 region has 15 residues. Germline V gene lookup returns CDR1 KGHDR and CDR2 SFDVKD. V lost 4 bases and J lost 5, with 16 bases in between. CDR3 DNA: TGTGCCACCAGTGAGCCCGGGACGGCCCAGGAGACCCAGTACTTC. It specifies CATSEPGTAQETQYF.

The chain is built from TRBV4-1 and TRBJ2-7; tentative D call: TRBD1 (6 bases). The V end lost 1 base, the J end lost 2 bases, and 12 bases lay between the germline ends. CDR1 and CDR2 (germline): MGHRA, YSYEKL. The CDR3 runs 15 residues. The CDR3 is CASSQGSGQPYEQYF. DNA of the CDR3: TGCGCCAGCAGCCAAGGGTCGGGACAACCCTACGAGCAGTACTTC.

The CDR3 nucleotides read TGTGCCAGCACCAACAGGGGAGGGAATCAGCCCCAGCATTTT. Translating gives CASTNRGGNQPQHF. The chain joins TRBV6-5 to TRBJ1-5; 7 bases are shared with TRBD1. CDR3 length: 14 residues. V shed 7 bases and J 4 bases; nucleotides not matched to a gene: 7. In germline, CDR1 is MNHEY, CDR2 SVGAGI.

This chain links TRBV7-9 with TRBJ2-3; tentative D call: TRBD2 (6 bases). Germline V gene data show CDR1 as SEHNR and CDR2 as FQNEAQ (reference sequence). The V and J ends lost 1 base and 1 base respectively, with 9 bases between them. The CDR3 covers 15 residues. This CDR3 reads CASSLGGTRTDTQYF. CDR3 DNA: TGTGCCAGCAGCTTAGGGGGGACTCGCACAGATACGCAGTATTTT.

This clone came up once. J is TRBJ2-7 and V is TRBV7-3; 9 bases agree with TRBD2. CDR1 and CDR2 (germline): SGHTA, FQGTGA. The CDR3 has 15 amino acids. The trim removed 3 bases at V and 2 bases at J, leaving 5 bases unmatched. CDR3 DNA sequence: TGTGCCAGCAGCTTTGGGCTAGCGGGGCCCTACGAGCAGTACTTC. Protein product: CASSFGLAGPYEQYF.

The V and J genes are TRBV7-2 and TRBJ2-2, with D possibly TRBD1 on 5 matching bases. The ends were cut back, 5 bases at V and 6 bases at J, with 16 bases in the middle. Germline lookup yields CDR1 SGHTA and CDR2 FQGNSA. This CDR3 contains 15 residues. In nucleotides, the CDR3 is TGTGCCAGCAGCCAAATGACCCAGGGTGCCGGGGAGCTGTTTTTT. It encodes CASSQMTQGAGELFF.

This chain links TRBV27 with TRBJ1-1; D gene unclear. The V and J ends lost 1 base and 1 base respectively, with 7 bases between them. The CDR3 loop spans 14 amino acids. Germline assignment: CDR1 MNHEY and CDR2 SMNVEV (reference sequence). The CDR3 reads CASSLYEGNTEAFF. CDR3 coding DNA: TGTGCCAGCAGTTTATACGAGGGGAACACTGAAGCTTTCTTT.

With regard to this clone: The sample carries other DNA sequences with the same CDR3. The J gene is TRBJ1-5, the V gene TRBV5-5; D uncertain. The V end lost 0 bases, the J end lost 5 bases, and 6 bases lay between the germline ends. CDR3 length: 13 residues. Germline V gene data show CDR1 as SGHKS and CDR2 as YYEKEE (reference sequence). CDR3 region: CASSLEGHQPQHF. The CDR3 DNA follows: TGTGCCAGCAGCTTGGAAGGACATCAGCCCCAGCATTTT.

J is TRBJ1-5 and V is TRBV9; no clear D. V dropped 3 bases and J dropped 1 base, with 8 bases sitting between them. In germline, CDR1 is SGDLS, CDR2 YYNGEE. This CDR3 has 14 amino acids. CDR3 sequence: CASSAPGSNQPQHF. CDR3 nucleotide sequence: TGTGCCAGCAGCGCCCCAGGAAGCAATCAGCCCCAGCATTTT.

The genes are TRBV4-1 and TRBJ1-3; no clear D gene. V dropped 0 bases and J dropped 0 bases, with 12 bases sitting between them. Germline CDR1 and CDR2: MGHRA and YSYEKL. The CDR3 length is 17 residues. The CDR3 loop reads CASSQDPTSSSGNTIYF. The CDR3 DNA sequence: TGCGCCAGCAGCCAAGATCCCACCTCGAGCTCTGGAAACACCATATATTTT.

This chain joins TRBV28 and TRBJ2-3; D is unresolved. The CDR3 totals 17 residues. Germline assignment: CDR1 MDHEN and CDR2 SYDVKM. The V end was cut by 2 bases, the J end by 2 bases, with 17 bases between. CDR3: CASSLEVGASSTDTQYF. As DNA, the CDR3 is TGTGCCAGCAGTTTAGAGGTCGGAGCCTCCTCCACAGATACGCAGTATTTT.